This T cell receptor beta chain was found in a study of siplizumab effects on memory and regulatory T cells. The ends were cut back, 5 bases at V and 11 bases at J, with 13 bases in the middle. This CDR3 is 11 amino acids long. Per the germline V gene, CDR1 is DFQATT and CDR2 is SNEGSKA (reference sequence). As for this clone: Antigen unknown.

Libraries were prepared by immunoSEQ multiplex PCR; TCRdb keeps only in-frame clonotypes and omits some of them. This sample has 85,000 to 130,000 clones; 85% to 95% occur once, and the top ten carry approximately 0.58%. Whole-study results and caveats: Memory cells that were CD4+ and unstimulated gave rise to alloreactive sequences, which siplizumab significantly reduced. Unstimulated naive T cells seemed to show more diversity than memory cells did, and they also seemed to be among the major contributors to the alloresponse. The alloreactive clones that mapped to unstimulated subsets made up only a minor fraction.

The sample taken for sequencing was Tregs sorted from blood. This clonotype was sampled from a human donor in good health. The rearrangement joins TRBV20-1 to TRBJ1-5; D remains unclear. The CDR3 region has the DNA TGCAGTGCTGTTGATATCTCGTCCCAGCATTTT. This encodes CSAVDISSQHF.